This T cell receptor (beta chain) was retrieved from a study of blood T cell repertoires in COVID-19. Study-level information: COVID-19 samples, acute and convalescent, were from the United States, Italy and Spain. T cells, B-cell-depleted T cells, or PBMCs provided the cDNA or gDNA that served as material.

The CDR3 is made up of 16 amino acids. Per germline, CDR1 KGHSH and CDR2 LQKENI. V shed 1 base and J 2 bases; nucleotides not matched to a gene: 5. Study processing details: Using reference gene primer amplification, nucleated cell counts were estimated. Sequencing was performed with immunoSEQ multiplex PCR; in TCRdb, only in-frame clones are kept and a portion is missing. That table furnishes V, J and clone size, whereas the DNA furnished D and trimming. Of some 74,000 clones detected, around 86% appear once; the ten largest clones hold about 6.6%. The sample comprised peripheral blood. The receptor was derived from a man aged 50 to 59 with active COVID-19. V gene TRBV18 combines with J gene TRBJ2-1; 7 nucleotides align to TRBD2. The chain's CDR3 is CASSPQGGRTYNEQFF. DNA for the CDR3: TGTGCCAGCTCACCACAGGGCGGGAGAACCTACAATGAGCAGTTCTTC.